This record covers a single T cell receptor beta chain. The repertoire was sequenced with immunoSEQ multiplex PCR; TCRdb's copy has only in-frame clones and lacks some. This table has under 40,000 clones, roughly 90% appearing once. This specimen belongs to a study of T cell changes during pregnancy in multiple sclerosis. With 5 bases removed from V and 9 bases from J, the gap between germline ends came to 11 bases. Germline V gene lookup returns CDR1 SGHVS and CDR2 FNYEAQ. The length of the CDR3 is 12 residues. This clonotype was obtained from a female donor with multiple sclerosis, enrolled in a pregnancy study. Sequencing was performed on CD8+ T cells from peripheral blood mononuclear cells, taken after pregnancy. This chain links TRBV7-6 with TRBJ2-1, with D possibly being TRBD2 (5 bases). The CDR3 DNA sequence: TGTGCCAGCAGCCCCTCCGAGGGTGAGCAGTTCTTC. Protein: CASSPSEGEQFF.